This T cell receptor beta chain appears in the sequencing data of a study of graft-versus-host responses after intestinal transplantation. Only in-frame clones appear in the TCRdb table, and some are missing; sequencing was by immunoSEQ multiplex PCR. Of 6,000 to 8,500 clones in the sample, roughly a third were seen once. The study plated about 200,000 CFSE-labeled responders with about 200,000 irradiated, violet-dye-labeled stimulators. This specimen was alloreactive CD8+ T cells from a mixed lymphocyte reaction culture, taken before transplantation. Subset noted: CFSE-low proliferating T cells sorted from roughly six-day pre-transplant mixed lymphocyte reaction (GvH or HvG direction). This clonotype originated in a human patient who was an organ donor for intestinal transplantation.

In nucleotides, the CDR3 is TGCAGCGTTGAAGGGAAGGATGTGTGTAACAGGGGAGTTATTCGCAATCAGCCCCAGCATTTT. Protein product: CSVEGKDVCNRGVIRNQPQHF. The chain joins TRBV29-1 to TRBJ1-5, with TRBD1 matching 7 bases. From germline, CDR1 is SQVTM and CDR2 ANQGSEA. V shed 1 base and J 2 bases; nucleotides not matched to a gene: 23. CDR3 length: 21 residues.